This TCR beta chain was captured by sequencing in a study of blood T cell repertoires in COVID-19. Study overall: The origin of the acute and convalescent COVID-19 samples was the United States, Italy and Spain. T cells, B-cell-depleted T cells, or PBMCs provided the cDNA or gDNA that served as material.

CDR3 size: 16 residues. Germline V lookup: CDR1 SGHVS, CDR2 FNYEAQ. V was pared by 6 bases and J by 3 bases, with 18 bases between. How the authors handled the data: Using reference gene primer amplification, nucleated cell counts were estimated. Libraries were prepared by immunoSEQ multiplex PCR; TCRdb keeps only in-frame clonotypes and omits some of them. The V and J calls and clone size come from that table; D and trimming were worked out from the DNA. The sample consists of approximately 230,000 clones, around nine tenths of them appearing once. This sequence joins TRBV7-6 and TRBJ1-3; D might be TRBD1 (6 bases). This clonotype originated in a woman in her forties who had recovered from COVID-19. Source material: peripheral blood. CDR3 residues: CASSYLQGGGGNTIYF. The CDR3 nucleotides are TGTGCCAGCAGTTATCTTCAAGGGGGGGGTGGAAACACCATATATTTT.